A selection of T cell receptor beta chains follows, all from one sample in a study of CD8+ T cells in alopecia areata. Clones were sequenced by immunoSEQ multiplex PCR, and TCRdb holds only the in-frame ones, with some missing. The table records about 160,000 clones, 50% to 70% of them present only once. The input for sequencing was CD4+ T cells sorted from blood, taken at week 4, from a patient treated with tofacitinib. The receptors derive from a human donor with alopecia areata. The CDR3 runs from the conserved cysteine through the conserved F or W. Fields, in order: CDR3 length, clone size, J gene, V gene, D gene, CDR3 DNA, CDR3 protein. A D gene is named only where the DNA matches it firmly. Clone size is not always given. Where it is, it says once, few, many or a class for expanded clones.

CDR3 length: 11
clone size: -
J gene: TRBJ2-1
V gene: TRBV6-5
D gene: -
CDR3 DNA: TGTGCCAGCAGTTACATGGAGGAGCAGTTCTTC
CDR3 protein: CASSYMEEQFF

CDR3 length: 15
clone size: -
J gene: TRBJ2-1
V gene: TRBV6-5
D gene: -
CDR3 DNA: TGTGCCAGCAGCAAGGGCCATGGGAGCTACAATGAGCAGTTCTTC
CDR3 protein: CASSKGHGSYNEQFF

CDR3 length: 17
clone size: -
J gene: TRBJ1-4
V gene: TRBV23-1
D gene: -
CDR3 DNA: TGCGCCAGCAGTCAATCTGGCTCCTGCCCAACTAATGAAAAACTGTTTTTT
CDR3 protein: CASSQSGSCPTNEKLFF

CDR3 length: 13
clone size: many
J gene: TRBJ2-5
V gene: TRBV11-1
D gene: -
CDR3 DNA: TGTGCCAGCAGCTTCGGCAGCCAAGAGACCCAGTACTTC
CDR3 protein: CASSFGSQETQYF

CDR3 length: 14
clone size: -
J gene: TRBJ2-5
V gene: TRBV2
D gene: TRBD2
CDR3 DNA: TGTGCCAGCAGTGAGTACGGCGGGGGAGGGACCCAGTACTTC
CDR3 protein: CASSEYGGGGTQYF

CDR3 length: 14
clone size: few
J gene: TRBJ2-5
V gene: TRBV30
D gene: -
CDR3 DNA: TGTGCCTGGAGGGCGGGGAGACGCCAAGAGACCCAGTACTTC
CDR3 protein: CAWRAGRRQETQYF

CDR3 length: 15
clone size: -
J gene: TRBJ2-5
V gene: TRBV29-1
D gene: TRBD2
CDR3 DNA: TGCAGCGTTGAAGGGAAGCGGGGTGATCAAGAGACCCAGTACTTC
CDR3 protein: CSVEGKRGDQETQYF

CDR3 length: 13
clone size: -
J gene: TRBJ2-1
V gene: TRBV9
D gene: -
CDR3 DNA: TGTGCCAGCAGCCCAAGTGGGGGGAATGAGCAGTTCTTC
CDR3 protein: CASSPSGGNEQFF

CDR3 length: 13
clone size: -
J gene: TRBJ1-1
V gene: TRBV5-1
D gene: -
CDR3 DNA: TGCGCCAGCAGCGATTTAATGAACACTGAAGCTTTCTTT
CDR3 protein: CASSDLMNTEAFF

CDR3 length: 16
clone size: -
J gene: TRBJ2-3
V gene: TRBV14
D gene: -
CDR3 DNA: TGTGCCAGCAGCCCTCTTGCGACTATGAGCACAGATACGCAGTATTTT
CDR3 protein: CASSPLATMSTDTQYF

CDR3 length: 16
clone size: -
J gene: TRBJ2-1
V gene: TRBV6-5
D gene: -
CDR3 DNA: TGTGCCAGCAGTTACTCGAAGGGTTGGAAGGGGGATGAGCAGTTCTTC
CDR3 protein: CASSYSKGWKGDEQFF

CDR3 length: 13
clone size: -
J gene: TRBJ1-1
V gene: TRBV5-1
D gene: -
CDR3 DNA: TGCGCCAGTAAATTCAGGGCGAACACTGAAGCTTTCTTT
CDR3 protein: CASKFRANTEAFF

CDR3 length: 12
clone size: -
J gene: TRBJ1-2
V gene: TRBV6-5
D gene: -
CDR3 DNA: TGTGCCAGCACAGGACAGCAGGAAGGCTACACCTTC
CDR3 protein: CASTGQQEGYTF

CDR3 length: 13
clone size: medium-sized
J gene: TRBJ2-7
V gene: TRBV7-2
D gene: -
CDR3 DNA: TGTGCCAGCAGCTTAGCCGGGTCCCACGAGCAGTACTTC
CDR3 protein: CASSLAGSHEQYF

CDR3 length: 15
clone size: -
J gene: TRBJ2-7
V gene: TRBV7-3
D gene: TRBD2
CDR3 DNA: TGTGCCAGCAGTCCTAGCGGGGGTGTCTCCTACGAGCAGTACTTC
CDR3 protein: CASSPSGGVSYEQYF

CDR3 length: 12
clone size: once
J gene: TRBJ2-7
V gene: TRBV9
D gene: -
CDR3 DNA: TGTGCCAGCAGCGCAGTTGGCGGGCGGCAGTACTTC
CDR3 protein: CASSAVGGRQYF

CDR3 length: 11
clone size: -
J gene: TRBJ1-1
V gene: TRBV19
D gene: -
CDR3 DNA: TGTGCTACGGGAGGTCGGACTGAAGCTTTCTTT
CDR3 protein: CATGGRTEAFF

CDR3 length: 12
clone size: few
J gene: TRBJ1-1
V gene: TRBV29-1
D gene: -
CDR3 DNA: TGCAGCGTTGAGAGGACAGCCACTGAAGCTTTCTTT
CDR3 protein: CSVERTATEAFF

CDR3 length: 16
clone size: few
J gene: TRBJ2-2
V gene: TRBV5-1
D gene: -
CDR3 DNA: TGCGCCAGCAGCTTGGGCAGGGTCGGGAGCACCGGGGAGCTGTTTTTT
CDR3 protein: CASSLGRVGSTGELFF

CDR3 length: 15
clone size: -
J gene: TRBJ2-5
V gene: TRBV9
D gene: TRBD2
CDR3 DNA: TGTGCCAGCAGCCCCCGGGACTACCCACAAGAGACCCAGTACTTC
CDR3 protein: CASSPRDYPQETQYF

CDR3 length: 14
clone size: -
J gene: TRBJ1-5
V gene: TRBV27
D gene: -
CDR3 DNA: TGTGCCAGCAGTTTATACAGCCACAATCAGCCCCAGCATTTT
CDR3 protein: CASSLYSHNQPQHF

CDR3 length: 13
clone size: -
J gene: TRBJ2-7
V gene: TRBV30
D gene: -
CDR3 DNA: TGTGCCTGGAGTGCCCAAGGCTCCTACGAGCAGTACTTC
CDR3 protein: CAWSAQGSYEQYF

CDR3 length: 14
clone size: -
J gene: TRBJ1-5
V gene: TRBV5-1
D gene: TRBD1
CDR3 DNA: TGCGCCAGCAGCCCACAGGGGAGGGATCAGCCCCAGCATTTT
CDR3 protein: CASSPQGRDQPQHF

CDR3 length: 14
clone size: -
J gene: TRBJ2-7
V gene: TRBV30
D gene: TRBD1
CDR3 DNA: TGTGCCTGGAGTGTCGGGACAGGGAGAATAGAGCAGTACTTC
CDR3 protein: CAWSVGTGRIEQYF

CDR3 length: 15
clone size: -
J gene: TRBJ2-3
V gene: TRBV9
D gene: TRBD2
CDR3 DNA: TGTGCCAGCAGCCAAGCGGGGGGTACCACAGATACGCAGTATTTT
CDR3 protein: CASSQAGGTTDTQYF

CDR3 length: 16
clone size: once
J gene: TRBJ2-5
V gene: TRBV6-8
D gene: -
CDR3 DNA: TGTGCCAGCAGTTACCGACCTCCTGGGGACAAGAGAACCCAGTACTTC
CDR3 protein: CASSYRPPGDKRTQYF

CDR3 length: 14
clone size: -
J gene: TRBJ1-5
V gene: TRBV19
D gene: -
CDR3 DNA: TGTGCCAGTAGTCCCCGAGGGGGTTATCAGCCCCAGCATTTT
CDR3 protein: CASSPRGGYQPQHF

CDR3 length: 15
clone size: -
J gene: TRBJ2-7
V gene: TRBV5-4
D gene: -
CDR3 DNA: TGTGCCAGCAGCTTGCAGGGATCCTCTTTACGGGAGCAGTACTTC
CDR3 protein: CASSLQGSSLREQYF

CDR3 length: 13
clone size: few
J gene: TRBJ2-3
V gene: TRBV19
D gene: -
CDR3 DNA: TGTGCCAGTAGTACAGGGGGGTCAGATACGCAGTATTTT
CDR3 protein: CASSTGGSDTQYF

CDR3 length: 17
clone size: -
J gene: TRBJ1-5
V gene: TRBV27
D gene: TRBD1
CDR3 DNA: TGTGCCAGCAGTTTTCTACCCGGACAGGGAGGCGATCAGCCCCAGCATTTT
CDR3 protein: CASSFLPGQGGDQPQHF

CDR3 length: 15
clone size: once
J gene: TRBJ2-7
V gene: TRBV9
D gene: -
CDR3 DNA: TGTGCCAGCAGCGTAGAGGGGGGCGCTGACTACGAGCAGTACTTC
CDR3 protein: CASSVEGGADYEQYF

CDR3 length: 14
clone size: -
J gene: TRBJ1-3
V gene: TRBV29-1
D gene: -
CDR3 DNA: TGCAGCGTTGACGAAACGGGCTCTGGAAACACCATATATTTT
CDR3 protein: CSVDETGSGNTIYF

CDR3 length: 12
clone size: -
J gene: TRBJ1-2
V gene: TRBV7-2
D gene: -
CDR3 DNA: TGTGCCAGCAGCTCGACGAGATATGGCTACACCTTC
CDR3 protein: CASSSTRYGYTF

CDR3 length: 12
clone size: -
J gene: TRBJ2-5
V gene: TRBV28
D gene: -
CDR3 DNA: TGTGCCAGCAGCTCAGGGGGGGAGACCCAGTACTTC
CDR3 protein: CASSSGGETQYF

CDR3 length: 14
clone size: few
J gene: TRBJ1-2
V gene: TRBV7-9
D gene: -
CDR3 DNA: TGTGCCAGCAGCCCCCTCCGGGACGTCTATGGCTACACCTTC
CDR3 protein: CASSPLRDVYGYTF

CDR3 length: 12
clone size: -
J gene: TRBJ1-5
V gene: TRBV29-1
D gene: TRBD1
CDR3 DNA: TGCAGCGGCCGGACAGGGAATCAGCCCCAGCATTTT
CDR3 protein: CSGRTGNQPQHF

CDR3 length: 13
clone size: few
J gene: TRBJ2-5
V gene: TRBV7-9
D gene: -
CDR3 DNA: TGTGCCAGCAGCCCCCGAGGACCGGAGACCCAGTACTTC
CDR3 protein: CASSPRGPETQYF

CDR3 length: 15
clone size: -
J gene: TRBJ2-7
V gene: TRBV30
D gene: TRBD2
CDR3 DNA: TGTGCCTGGAGTGAACTAGCGGGGAGGTCCTACGAGCAGTACTTC
CDR3 protein: CAWSELAGRSYEQYF

CDR3 length: 14
clone size: many
J gene: TRBJ2-2
V gene: TRBV10-3
D gene: -
CDR3 DNA: TGTGCCATCAGCGCCCCAGTGAACACCGGGGAGCTGTTTTTT
CDR3 protein: CAISAPVNTGELFF

CDR3 length: 15
clone size: few
J gene: TRBJ1-6
V gene: TRBV30
D gene: TRBD1
CDR3 DNA: TGTGCCTGGAGTGTATCCGCAGGGGGGAATTCACCCCTCCACTTT
CDR3 protein: CAWSVSAGGNSPLHF

CDR3 length: 14
clone size: -
J gene: TRBJ1-6
V gene: TRBV10-2
D gene: -
CDR3 DNA: TGCGCCAGCAGTAAAGGAGACAGTAATTCACCCCTCCACTTT
CDR3 protein: CASSKGDSNSPLHF

CDR3 length: 13
clone size: few
J gene: TRBJ1-1
V gene: TRBV7-2
D gene: -
CDR3 DNA: TGTGCCAGCAGCTCCCAGTTGTACACTGAAGCTTTCTTT
CDR3 protein: CASSSQLYTEAFF